A selection of T cell receptor beta chains follows, all from one sample in a study of shared clonotypes between healthy human individuals. The table came from immunoSEQ multiplex PCR; TCRdb's copy has only in-frame clones and leaves some out. The table has approximately 2,200,000 clones, just over 90% seen once. The sequenced sample was naive CD8+ T cells from PBMCs. Receptors originate from a man aged 18 to 30 in good health. Some clones in this sample may be carry-over from other donors' samples. Each CDR3 is given with its conserved first and last residue. D genes are given only for firm matches. Expanded clones get a size class; other rows say once, few or many, or leave the size out.

V,J,size,D,DNA,CDR3
TRBV27,TRBJ1-2,NA,NA,TGTGCCAGCAGTTTGGGCCGAACCTATGGCTACACCTTC,CASSLGRTYGYTF
TRBV7-2,TRBJ1-1,NA,NA,TGTGCCAGCAGCTTCGCGGGGCGCGGCACTGAAGCTTTCTTT,CASSFAGRGTEAFF
TRBV6-5,TRBJ2-1,NA,NA,TGTGCCAGCAGTTACGCCAGGAGCTCCTACAATGAGCAGTTCTTC,CASSYARSSYNEQFF
TRBV6-1,TRBJ1-1,NA,TRBD1,TGTGCCAGCAGTGAGACAGGGGGCGCGTACACTGAAGCTTTCTTT,CASSETGGAYTEAFF
TRBV7-6,TRBJ2-2,NA,TRBD2,TGTGCCACGAGCGGGAAAGACACCGGGGAGCTGTTTTTT,CATSGKDTGELFF
TRBV25-1,TRBJ1-1,once,TRBD1,TGTGCCAGCAGTAGAGGGGGCTCGGCTTTCTTT,CASSRGGSAFF
TRBV6-5,TRBJ1-2,NA,NA,TGCGCCACCCGGGGCTTAGGGGGGGAGCGTGGCTACACCTTC,CATRGLGGERGYTF
TRBV19,TRBJ2-1,NA,TRBD2,TGTGCCAGTAGTGTCCTAGCGGGAGGGAACAATGAGCAGTTCTTC,CASSVLAGGNNEQFF
TRBV27,TRBJ2-1,NA,TRBD2,TGTGCCAGCAGTACTTACACTAGCGGGGTCTACAATGAGCAGTTCTTC,CASSTYTSGVYNEQFF
TRBV5-1,TRBJ1-4,NA,NA,TGCGCCAGCAGCTTGAACAGCCTCGGGGCAGTCGAAAAACTGTTTTTT,CASSLNSLGAVEKLFF
TRBV15,TRBJ1-3,NA,NA,TGTGCCACCAGCAGAGATCCGGCGGGCTCTGGAAACACCATATATTTT,CATSRDPAGSGNTIYF
TRBV7-9,TRBJ1-2,NA,NA,TGTGCCAGCAGCTTTTCGGATGGCTATGGCTACACCTTC,CASSFSDGYGYTF
TRBV7-9,TRBJ2-1,once,TRBD2,TGTGCCAGCACTTCACTAGCGGGAGGGCCAGGGAATCGGAATGAGCAGTTCTTC,CASTSLAGGPGNRNEQFF
TRBV6-4,TRBJ1-1,NA,NA,TGTGCCAGCAGTGAGCAACCTAACACTGAAGCTTTCTTT,CASSEQPNTEAFF